These 5 T cell receptor beta chains came from one sample sequenced in a study of T-cell reconstitution after alpha-beta-depleted transplantation in children. Unique molecular identifiers were used in preparing the TCRbeta library. TCRdb recomputed calls from the PCR reads with MiXCR, one row per CDR3 protein. This table holds about 610,000 distinct CDR3 sequences, roughly a tenth found once. The sequencing used PBMCs from the stem cell graft donor, collected from the stem cell graft. Receptors were obtained from a human donor who donated a stem cell graft to a child with acute myeloid leukemia.

This clonotype turned up a few times. This chain links TRBV20-1 with TRBJ2-7; 7 nucleotides line up with TRBD2. There are 14 residues in the CDR3. Germline-derived CDR1 and CDR2 are DFQATT and SNEGSKA (reference sequence). Unmatched junction bases numbered 4, after V lost 0 bases and J lost 2 bases. The CDR3 protein is CSARDPAGAYEQYF. The CDR3 coding sequence is TGCAGTGCTAGAGACCCGGCGGGGGCCTACGAGCAGTACTTC.

The chain combines TRBV20-1 with TRBJ2-3; either TRBD1 or TRBD2 may supply D (5 bases each). Germline values: CDR1 DFQATT, CDR2 SNEGSKA (reference sequence). CDR3 length: 15 amino acids. The V end lost 6 bases, the J end lost 0 bases, and 16 bases lay between the germline ends. DNA for the CDR3: TGCAGTGCGAGGGACCGTCGAGGAAGCACAGATACGCAGTATTTT. It translates to CSARDRRGSTDTQYF.

This clonotype was observed many times. The rearrangement uses TRBV3-1 and TRBJ1-6; D uncertain. The germline V gene has CDR1 LGHDT and CDR2 YNNKEL (reference sequence). V gave up 1 base and J gave up 9 bases, with 4 bases separating them. The CDR3 spans 12 residues. CDR3 DNA sequence: TGTGCCAGCAGCCAAGTAAGTTCACCCCTCCACTTT. Protein product: CASSQVSSPLHF.

The CDR3 DNA follows: TGCAGTGCTCCTTACAGGGGGAGCACCGGGGAGCTGTTTTTT. Translating gives CSAPYRGSTGELFF. The chain recombines TRBV20-1 with TRBJ2-2; 8 bases are shared with TRBD1. Per the germline V gene, CDR1 is DFQATT and CDR2 is SNEGSKA (reference sequence). The V and J ends lost 5 bases and 4 bases, in that order; junction bases with no gene match: 6. The CDR3 length is 14 residues.

The J gene is TRBJ2-2, the V gene TRBV10-3; D is ambiguous. Per germline, CDR1 ENHRY and CDR2 SYGVKD. V was cut by 0 bases and J by 8 bases, with 10 bases left in between. The CDR3 is 14 residues long. In DNA form, the CDR3 reads TGTGCCATCAGTGAGTCAGAGAGGATTGGGGAGCTGTTTTTT. Translating it yields CAISESERIGELFF.